This TCR beta chain stems from a study of blood T cell repertoires in COVID-19. Study at large: In each case, the material was cDNA or gDNA derived from T cells, B-cell-depleted T cells, or PBMCs.

Sequencing was performed with immunoSEQ multiplex PCR; in TCRdb, only in-frame clones are kept and a portion is missing. Here the sample spans roughly 300,000 clones, approximately 87% being singletons. Losses at the gene ends were 1 base for V and 0 bases for J; bases not matched to a gene: 8. The CDR3 has 17 amino acids. Germline V gene data show CDR1 as MGHRA and CDR2 as YSYEKL. The chain recombines TRBV4-1 with TRBJ2-7; 8 nucleotides match TRBD1. The sequenced sample was peripheral blood. This TCR was recovered from a woman aged 25 to 39 with COVID-19, enrolled during active disease. CDR3 residues: CASSQGRQGRSSYEQYF. CDR3 DNA: TGCGCCAGCAGCCAAGGCCGACAGGGGCGTAGCTCCTACGAGCAGTACTTC.